This TCR beta chain was recovered during a study of blood T cells in healthy people across ages (dated by TCRdb to about 2015). Notes on the research overall: In model experiments, roughly one uniquely barcoded TCR beta cDNA molecule per two T cells was captured by template switching. The study measured age-related changes in TCR beta repertoire diversity using deep sequencing normalized with unique cDNA molecular identifiers. Four age groups were formed from the donors: young (average roughly 15 years), middle-aged (approximately 40), aged (roughly 56) and long-lived (82). The study analyzed two additional independent replicas of 1 million unique cDNA reads from the same blood draw for two donors, one aged 18 to 29 and one aged 80 or older.

Libraries came from 5' RACE. Sequencing used an Illumina HiSeq 2500. A second 7 to 11 cycle PCR used a sample-barcoded 5' primer and a J-beta primer mix. A unique molecular identifier was introduced onto each TCR beta cDNA molecule by a template-switch 5' adaptor carrying 12 random nucleotides. At least 3 million CDR3-containing paired-end reads were obtained from each sample. First-strand cDNA was synthesized from all RNA with the Mint cDNA synthesis kit, primed by a TRBC-specific oligonucleotide. After uracil-DNA glycosylase treatment, a first 18-cycle PCR used universal primers M1SS and BC2_uni_R on all cDNA. On the study's bioinformatics: For normalization, 1 million high-quality reads, each with a distinct molecular identifier, were randomly selected from each sample. Reads with shared molecular identifiers were discarded instead of being binned into consensus sequences. MiTCR, with a Q25 quality threshold and the strictest error-elimination algorithm, was used for CDR3 identification, clonotype clustering and error correction. A nonparametric unseen species model with Euler transformation was used to estimate a lower bound on total TCR beta diversity. Clones were called with MiXCR by TCRdb after fastp trimmed the public reads at Q25, and only in-frame beta chains were retained. Here each entry gathers all rows of one CDR3 protein and keeps the most common genes and DNA. These V and J calls originate from TCRdb's pipeline instead of the authors' own analysis. The sample has roughly 800,000 distinct CDR3 sequences on record, 20% to 25% of them singletons. More than 3% of the sample comes from the top ten.

Systemically healthy Caucasian individuals from Russia, around 39 in total and aged about 6 to 90 years, were included as donors. Each donor gave approximately 9.3 milliliters of peripheral blood, collected into EDTA-treated Vacutainer tubes. Ficoll-Paque density-gradient centrifugation was used to isolate PBMCs, with at least 6 million per sample. Trizol reagent was used to extract total RNA from PBMCs, with at least 5 micrograms per sample. Naive CD45RAhigh/CD27high T cell percentages were measured by flow cytometry on a PBMC aliquot from every donor. In the germline V gene, CDR1 corresponds to MDHEN and CDR2 to SYDVKM. From its cysteine to its phenylalanine, the CDR3 spans 14 amino acids. Only CDR3 DNA remains: 42 bases, in frame from the first base. Relative to germline, V is missing 5 bases and J is missing 8 bases, with 8 bases of the junction outside any gene match. Here is what the overall study found, with its caveats: Compared with the aged group, the long-lived group had more naive CD4+ T cells, fewer expanded clones and increased TCR diversity, a pattern suggesting age selection. Because profiling used bulk unsorted PBMCs, naive and antigen-experienced compartments could not be compared conclusively. Estimates of total diversity from one million sequenced T cells were regarded as lower bounds and underestimates. Donor CMV infection status was unknown, potentially confounding age-related changes in expanded clonotypes. There was a strong correlation between observed TCR beta diversity and the percentage of naive T cells measured by flow cytometry. Observed TCR beta diversity per million T cells fell roughly linearly with age, and a significant reduction was already apparent by age around 36.

This clonotype was seen more than once but under ten times. Its antigen is currently not known. Base qualities were left out, and no much larger clone turns up one base away. These data also featured in a second study, about T cells of mothers and their children. The second study reports: The donors were nine systemically healthy Caucasian individuals, made up of three mothers and their six children. cDNA synthesis consumed the entire amount of extracted RNA, loaded at approximately 1.6 ug RNA in each 15 ul reaction. In the second PCR, sample barcodes and 2-4 random nucleotides were introduced via the M1S primer. Each mother yielded over 9.5 million TCR beta CDR3 reads and each child 2.5 million to 3 million reads. Thymic selection shapes the output of TCR recombination in a similar way in related and unrelated pairs, and inherited differences have a minor effect. Normalized repertoire overlap was always slightly but never significantly higher in related than unrelated mother-child pairs. Persistent microchimeric T cell clones were not detected, at a sensitivity of about 100 clones per million clonotypes. To look for features that set related mother-child pairs apart from unrelated individuals, the researchers ran deep NGS to compare the TCR beta repertoires of mothers and children. On average, the children were approximately 11 +/- 4 years old, while the mothers were about 40 +/- 4 years old. After adapters were ligated using NEBNext reagents, the libraries underwent 100+100 nt paired-end sequencing on an Illumina HiSeq 2000. To avoid cross-contamination, the mother libraries and the child libraries were prepared a month apart and sequenced in separate runs. Between roughly 500,000 and 2,300,000 distinct TCR beta clonotypes were identified per donor. Naive TCR beta clonotypes were estimated from low-frequency clonotypes matched to each donor's FACS-determined naive share, without sorting.

Recombination linked TRBV28 to TRBJ1-4, with 7 bases in between that match TRBD1. The clonotype comes from a boy under 18 in good health. The source material was blood. The CDR3 region has the sequence CASSLTGTVEKLFF. The nucleotides are TGTGCCAGCAGTCTCACAGGGACAGTCGAAAAACTGTTTTTT.